These 30 T cell receptor beta chains share one sample of origin, sequenced in a study of cytomegalovirus exposure and HLA in healthy donors. The PCR used 60 Vbeta and 13 Jbeta primers. Here immunoSEQ multiplex PCR was the method, and the copy in TCRdb shows in-frame clones only, minus some. This table holds some 150,000 clones, 60% to 80% found once. The material sequenced was PBMCs. The receptors derive from a man between 18 and 29 years old in good health and CMV-seropositive.

The chain couples TRBV5-8 to TRBJ2-7; possibly TRBD2 for D (5 bases). The length of the CDR3 is 14 residues. Germline values: CDR1 SGHTS, CDR2 YDEGEE. The ends were cut back, 0 bases at V and 4 bases at J, with 11 bases in the middle. CDR3 protein: CASSLGRRGYEQYF. Written as DNA, the CDR3 is TGTGCCAGCAGCTTGGGTCGCCGGGGTTACGAGCAGTACTTC.

This clone was found a few times. The V and J genes are TRBV9 and TRBJ1-6; D is possibly TRBD1 (5 bases). Germline V CDR1 and CDR2: SGDLS, YYNGEE. The CDR3 spans 15 residues. Trimming took off 3 bases at V and 7 bases at J, with 14 bases between the two ends. CDR3 region: CASSAGGGGNSPLHF. CDR3 in DNA: TGTGCCAGCAGCGCCGGCGGGGGAGGGAATTCACCCCTCCACTTT.

The V gene is TRBV5-1, the J gene TRBJ2-1, with a possible D match to TRBD2 (6 bases). The V gene's germline CDR1 is SGHRS and CDR2 YFSETQ. The CDR3 extends over 15 amino acids. V was shortened by 1 base and J by 2 bases, with 10 bases between the two germline ends. CDR3 region: CASSLPGVTYNEQFF. The CDR3 DNA reads TGCGCCAGCAGCTTGCCGGGGGTTACCTACAATGAGCAGTTCTTC.

The chain couples TRBV5-6 to TRBJ2-1, with 14 positions matching TRBD2. This CDR3 comprises 16 residues. The V gene end was trimmed by 3 bases and the J gene end by 9 bases; junction bases not matched to a gene: 8. Germline V gene lookup returns CDR1 SGHDT and CDR2 YYEEEE. CDR3 DNA: TGTGCCAGCAGCTCCGTGGGACTAGCGGGGGCTGGTGAGCAGTTCTTC. Its translation: CASSSVGLAGAGEQFF.

The chain combines TRBV29-1 with TRBJ2-1, with 8 positions matching TRBD1. The germline V gene encodes CDR1 SQVTM and CDR2 ANQGSEA. The V and J ends lost 1 base and 8 bases, in that order; junction bases with no gene match: 7. The length of the CDR3 is 14 residues. The CDR3 here is CSVEAGRGRDEQFF. The CDR3 nucleotides are TGCAGCGTTGAAGCTGGCAGGGGGCGGGATGAGCAGTTCTTC.

On this clone itself: The junction departs from germline at one end; a sequencing error may be responsible. This chain links TRBV7-9 with TRBJ2-1; D possibly corresponds to TRBD2 (5 bases). Germline CDR1 is SEHNR and CDR2 is FQNEAQ (reference sequence). The CDR3 sequence is 14 residues long. The CDR3 DNA is TGTGCCAGCAGCTTAGATCCGGGGTACAATGGGCAGTTCTTC. This gives the protein CASSLDPGYNGQFF.

The V gene is TRBV2, the J gene TRBJ2-2; D is possibly TRBD2 (5 bases). The V end was cut by 6 bases, the J end by 7 bases, with 15 bases between. Germline V gene lookup returns CDR1 SNHLY and CDR2 FYNNEI. CDR3 length: 14 amino acids. The DNA of the CDR3 is TGTGCCAGCAGGGCGGGTGGTTCAAACGGGGAGCTGTTTTTT. This encodes CASRAGGSNGELFF.

This chain links TRBV2 with TRBJ2-5; no reliable D call. The CDR3 totals 11 residues. Germline V gene lookup returns CDR1 SNHLY and CDR2 FYNNEI. V lost 4 bases and J 4 bases, leaving 4 bases between the germline ends. The CDR3: CASSVGETQYF. The DNA of the CDR3 is TGTGCCAGCAGTGTCGGAGAGACCCAGTACTTC.

The chain recombines TRBV6-1 with TRBJ2-2; no clear D. The V gene's germline CDR1 is MNHNS and CDR2 SASEGT. The CDR3 consists of 13 residues. V shed 1 base and J shed 6 bases, with 6 bases lying between them. The CDR3 DNA follows: TGTGCCAGCAGTGAAGGTCAGTCCGGGGAGCTGTTTTTT. Encoded protein: CASSEGQSGELFF.

The chain couples TRBV10-1 to TRBJ2-7; 7 bases align to TRBD1. CDR3 length: 13 residues. The junction had 9 bases not matched to a gene; V was cut back by 7 bases and J by 6 bases. Germline V gene sequence: CDR1 WNHNN, CDR2 SYGVQD (reference sequence). Here the CDR3 reads CASKATGAGEQYF. The DNA of the CDR3 is TGCGCCAGCAAAGCCACAGGGGCGGGCGAGCAGTACTTC.

V gene TRBV27 combines with J gene TRBJ1-6; 7 positions match TRBD1. The CDR3 runs to 13 residues. The germline V gene has CDR1 MNHEY and CDR2 SMNVEV (reference sequence). After removal of 6 bases from V and 9 bases from J, the junction contained 5 bases not matched to a gene. CDR3 bases: TGTGCCAGCAGAAGCGACAGGGCTTCACCCCTCCACTTT. Its protein product is CASRSDRASPLHF.

The rearrangement links TRBV7-8 to TRBJ2-1, with 11 bases lining up with TRBD2. This CDR3 has 15 amino acids. Germline CDR1 is SGHVS and CDR2 is FQNEAQ. V lost 5 bases and J lost 6; bases outside the gene matches: 6. The CDR3 protein is CASSLGLAVPNEQFF. CDR3 sequence (DNA): TGTGCCAGCAGCCTGGGACTAGCGGTACCCAATGAGCAGTTCTTC.

Worth noting for this clone: One end of the junction is discordant with germline, which a read error may explain. The chain links TRBV18 to TRBJ1-5; TRBD1 agrees at 10 bases. CDR1 is KGHSH and CDR2 is LQKENI in the germline V gene. The CDR3 sequence is 15 residues long. In nucleotides, the CDR3 is TGTGCCAGCTCACCACCGGGACAGGGGCATCAGCCCCGGCATTTT. Translation gives CASSPPGQGHQPRHF.

This clone was seen a handful of times. The chain links TRBV18 to TRBJ2-5; possibly TRBD1 for D (5 bases). V lost 4 bases, J lost 4 bases, and 13 bases lay in between. The germline CDR1 and CDR2 sequences are KGHSH and LQKENI. The CDR3 covers 14 residues. The DNA for the CDR3 is TGTGCCAGCTCACAGGCAGGGTTTTCAGAGACCCAGTACTTC. This gives the protein CASSQAGFSETQYF. The full variable domain, in which reference TRBV18 and TRBJ2-5 provide the parts outside the CDR3, is NAGVMQNPRHLVRRRGQEARLRCSPMKGHSHVYWYRQLPEEGLKFMVYLQKENIIDESGMPKERFSAEFPKEGPSILRIQQVVRGDSAAYFCASSQAGFSETQYFGPGTRLLVL.

The chain has TRBV29-1 and TRBJ2-3; 11 bases map to TRBD2. Germline V gene data show CDR1 as SQVTM and CDR2 as ANQGSEA. The length of the CDR3 is 16 residues. V shed 2 bases and J 2 bases; nucleotides not matched to a gene: 6. DNA for the CDR3: TGCAGCGTTGAAACCCCTAGCGGGAGGCCCACAGATACGCAGTATTTT. Translation gives CSVETPSGRPTDTQYF.

The genes are TRBV7-9 and TRBJ1-6; D unresolved. This CDR3 is 14 amino acids long. Trimming stripped 5 bases from V and 7 bases from J, with 12 bases between. Germline V gene sequence: CDR1 SEHNR, CDR2 FQNEAQ (reference sequence). The CDR3 region has the DNA TGTGCCAGCAGCGGGGAAGGAGGAAATTCACCCCTCCACTTT. Its translation is CASSGEGGNSPLHF.

The table lists this clone with a few counts. The gene calls are TRBV5-4 and TRBJ1-5; D unresolved. The CDR3 has 13 amino acids. CDR1 is SGHNT, CDR2 YYREEE, per germline (reference sequence). V was cut by 1 base and J by 4 bases, with 6 bases left in between. CDR3 sequence (DNA): TGTGCCAGCAGCTTGAACAAAAATCAGCCCCAGCATTTT. This gives the protein CASSLNKNQPQHF.

This clone was recorded a few times. The chain employs TRBV5-1 and TRBJ2-1, with 14 positions matching TRBD2. V was clipped by 3 bases and J by 4 bases; unmatched bases: 3. The CDR3 contains 16 residues. Germline V gene data show CDR1 as SGHRS and CDR2 as YFSETQ. CDR3 residues: CASSSWTSGGYNEQFF. The CDR3 DNA reads TGCGCCAGCAGCTCTTGGACTAGCGGGGGGTACAATGAGCAGTTCTTC.

This clone was seen only a few times. This chain uses TRBV5-1 with TRBJ2-7, with D possibly TRBD2 on 5 matching bases. Looked up from germline, CDR1 is SGHRS and CDR2 is YFSETQ. The CDR3 is 14 amino acids. V lost 5 bases and J lost 0, with 12 bases in between. Written as DNA, the CDR3 is TGCGCCAGCAGAGAGGGTGCCCCCTCCTACGAGCAGTACTTC. It yields the protein CASREGAPSYEQYF.

This chain joins TRBV2 and TRBJ1-1, with 7 positions matching TRBD1. Trimming cost V 6 bases and J 1 base; bases outside gene matches: 5. This CDR3 is built from 14 residues. CDR1 SNHLY and CDR2 FYNNEI come from the germline V gene. The CDR3 loop reads CASSAGQRNTEAFF. The DNA of the CDR3 is TGTGCCAGCAGCGCGGGACAGCGGAACACTGAAGCTTTCTTT.

The CDR3 coding sequence is TGTGCCAGCAGCTTAGCGGGGCCCCCACAAGAGACCCAGTACTTC. Translating gives CASSLAGPPQETQYF. The gene calls are TRBV7-7 and TRBJ2-5, with D maybe TRBD1 (5 bases). Looked up from germline, CDR1 is SSHAT and CDR2 is FNYEAQ (reference sequence). This CDR3 spans 15 amino acids. V was cut by 0 bases and J by 2 bases, with 10 bases left in between.

This clone was seen once. The gene calls are TRBV19 and TRBJ2-3; possible D gene TRBD2, 6 bases. The CDR3 is 14 residues long. The V gene's germline CDR1 is LNHDA and CDR2 SQIVND (reference sequence). V was cut by 5 bases and J by 0 bases, with 9 bases left in between. The CDR3: CASSWAGSTDTQYF. In DNA form, the CDR3 reads TGTGCCAGTAGTTGGGCGGGAAGCACAGATACGCAGTATTTT.

The chain carries TRBV11-2 and TRBJ2-1, with D perhaps matching TRBD2 (6 bases). CDR1 is SGHAT, CDR2 FQNNGV, per germline. V lost 4 bases and J lost 4, with 20 bases in between. The CDR3 sequence is 17 residues long. CDR3: CASSWDGGTHSYNEQFF. Here the CDR3 DNA reads TGTGCCAGCAGCTGGGATGGTGGGACTCACTCATACAATGAGCAGTTCTTC.

The chain joins TRBV6-5 to TRBJ2-1, with TRBD1 matching over 10 bases. The J segment lost 7 bases and the V segment lost 5 bases, leaving 8 bases of the junction unmatched. CDR3 size: 15 residues. Germline lookup yields CDR1 MNHEY and CDR2 SVGAGI. The CDR3 DNA reads as TGTGCCAGCAGTACCGGACAGGGGGTAGTAAATGAGCAGTTCTTC. This encodes CASSTGQGVVNEQFF.

The chain employs TRBV11-2 and TRBJ1-5; TRBD1 matches 7 bases. V shed 5 bases and J 0 bases; nucleotides not matched to a gene: 1. The CDR3 is made up of 14 amino acids. Germline V CDR1 and CDR2: SGHAT, FQNNGV. DNA for the CDR3: TGTGCCAGCAGCCGGGACAGTAGCAATCAGCCCCAGCATTTT. This sequence encodes CASSRDSSNQPQHF.

The chain combines TRBV9 with TRBJ2-2; 9 bases are a match to TRBD2. The CDR3 has 17 residues. The germline V gene has CDR1 SGDLS and CDR2 YYNGEE. The ends lost 7 bases at V and 0 bases at J; junction bases unmatched: 10. The CDR3 reads CASGWSSGTTNTGELFF. The CDR3 DNA reads as TGTGCCAGCGGGTGGTCTAGCGGGACCACGAACACCGGGGAGCTGTTTTTT.

V is TRBV19 and J is TRBJ2-5, with D tentatively TRBD2 (8 bases). Judging by the DNA end, TRBJ2-7 fits better; the J call may be wrong. CDR3 length: 15 residues. CDR1 and CDR2 (germline): LNHDA, SQIVND (reference sequence). This chain's CDR3 is CASSKGAGRAGEQYF. CDR3 nucleotides: TGTGCCAGTAGTAAGGGGGCCGGGAGGGCCGGCGAGCAGTACTTC.

This sequence joins TRBV10-3 and TRBJ2-1; D is perhaps TRBD2 (6 bases). The V end was cut by 5 bases, the J end by 4 bases, with 15 bases between. The CDR3 has 15 amino acids. Germline V gene data show CDR1 as ENHRY and CDR2 as SYGVKD. The CDR3 nucleotides are TGTGCCATCAGTCTTTCAGCTAGCGCATACAATGAGCAGTTCTTC. It specifies CAISLSASAYNEQFF.

This clone was recorded once. The V and J genes are TRBV6-1 and TRBJ1-2; maybe TRBD1 (6 bases). Between the trimmed V and J ends, which lost 7 bases and 2 bases, there was a span of 14 bases. This CDR3 region has 14 residues. Germline lookup yields CDR1 MNHNS and CDR2 SASEGT. CDR3 protein: CASKGRGKNYGYTF. The DNA of the CDR3 is TGTGCCAGCAAGGGAAGGGGGAAAAACTATGGCTACACCTTC.

This clone was counted only a few times. The rearrangement uses TRBV11-2 and TRBJ1-5; 8 bases are shared with TRBD1. Germline-derived CDR1 and CDR2 are SGHAT and FQNNGV. V was clipped by 3 bases and J by 4 bases; unmatched bases: 2. There are 14 residues in the CDR3. The CDR3 region has the DNA TGTGCCAGCAGCTTGGGGACAGGAAATCAGCCCCAGCATTTT. Its translation is CASSLGTGNQPQHF.